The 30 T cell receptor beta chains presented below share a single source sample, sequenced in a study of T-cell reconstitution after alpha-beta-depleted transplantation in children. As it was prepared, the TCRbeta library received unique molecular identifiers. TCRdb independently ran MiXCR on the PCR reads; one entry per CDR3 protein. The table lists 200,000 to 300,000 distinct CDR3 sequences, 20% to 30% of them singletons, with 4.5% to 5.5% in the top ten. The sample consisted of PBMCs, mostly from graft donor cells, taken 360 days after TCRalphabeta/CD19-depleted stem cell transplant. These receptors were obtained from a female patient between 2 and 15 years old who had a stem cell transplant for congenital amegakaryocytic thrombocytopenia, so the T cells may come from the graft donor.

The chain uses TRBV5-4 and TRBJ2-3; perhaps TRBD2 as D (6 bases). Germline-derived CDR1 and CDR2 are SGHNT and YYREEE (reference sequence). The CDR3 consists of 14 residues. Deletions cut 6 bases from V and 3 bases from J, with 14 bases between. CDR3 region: CASTWWGRTDTQYF. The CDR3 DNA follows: TGTGCCAGCACCTGGTGGGGGAGGACAGATACGCAGTATTTT.

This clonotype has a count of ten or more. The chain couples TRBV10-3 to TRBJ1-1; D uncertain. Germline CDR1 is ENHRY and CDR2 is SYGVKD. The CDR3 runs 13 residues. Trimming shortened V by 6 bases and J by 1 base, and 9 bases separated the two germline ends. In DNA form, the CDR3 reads TGTGCCATCAGCGCACAGCAGAACACTGAAGCTTTCTTT. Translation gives CAISAQQNTEAFF.

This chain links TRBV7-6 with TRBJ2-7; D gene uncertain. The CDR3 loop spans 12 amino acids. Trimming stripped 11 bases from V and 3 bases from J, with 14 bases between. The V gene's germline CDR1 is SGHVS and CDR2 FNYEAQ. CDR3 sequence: CAGQGPLYEQYF. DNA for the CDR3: TGTGCCGGTCAAGGGCCCCTCTACGAGCAGTACTTC.

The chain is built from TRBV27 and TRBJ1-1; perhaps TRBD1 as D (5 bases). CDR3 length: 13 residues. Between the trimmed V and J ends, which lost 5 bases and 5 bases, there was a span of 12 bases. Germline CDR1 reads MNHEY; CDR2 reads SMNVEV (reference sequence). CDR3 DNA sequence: TGTGCCAGCAGTACTTCATGGGGGACTGAAGCTTTCTTT. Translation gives CASSTSWGTEAFF.

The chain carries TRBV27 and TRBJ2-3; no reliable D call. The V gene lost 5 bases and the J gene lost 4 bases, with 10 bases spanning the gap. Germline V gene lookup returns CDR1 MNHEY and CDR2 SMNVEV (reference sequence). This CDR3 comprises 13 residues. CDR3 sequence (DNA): TGTGCCAGCAGTGGCGAGTCCCCAGATACGCAGTATTTT. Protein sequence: CASSGESPDTQYF.

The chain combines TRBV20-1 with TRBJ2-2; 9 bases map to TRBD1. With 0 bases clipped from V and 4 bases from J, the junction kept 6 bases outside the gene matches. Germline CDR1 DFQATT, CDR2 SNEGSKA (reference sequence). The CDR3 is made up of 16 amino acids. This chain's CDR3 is CSARDQGQGVTGELFF. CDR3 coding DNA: TGCAGTGCTAGAGATCAGGGACAGGGTGTCACCGGGGAGCTGTTTTTT.

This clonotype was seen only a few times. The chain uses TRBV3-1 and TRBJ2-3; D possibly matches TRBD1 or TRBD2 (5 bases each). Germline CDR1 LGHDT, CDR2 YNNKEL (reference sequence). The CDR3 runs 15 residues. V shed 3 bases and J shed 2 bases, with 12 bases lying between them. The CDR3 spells CASSQRDGFTDTQYF. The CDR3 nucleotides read TGTGCCAGCAGCCAGAGGGACGGCTTCACAGATACGCAGTATTTT.

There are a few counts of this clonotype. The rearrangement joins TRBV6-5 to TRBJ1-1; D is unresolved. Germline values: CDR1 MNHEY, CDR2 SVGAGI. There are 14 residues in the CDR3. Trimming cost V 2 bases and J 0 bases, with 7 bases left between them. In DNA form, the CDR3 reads TGTGCCAGCAGTTACAGGCAGATGAACACTGAAGCTTTCTTT. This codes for CASSYRQMNTEAFF.

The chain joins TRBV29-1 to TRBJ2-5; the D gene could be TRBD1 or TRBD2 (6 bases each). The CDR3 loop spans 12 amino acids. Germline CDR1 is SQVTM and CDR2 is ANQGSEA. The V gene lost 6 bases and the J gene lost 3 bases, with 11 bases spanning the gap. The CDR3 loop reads CSVIGGKETQYF. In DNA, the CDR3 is TGCAGCGTCATAGGGGGGAAAGAGACCCAGTACTTC.

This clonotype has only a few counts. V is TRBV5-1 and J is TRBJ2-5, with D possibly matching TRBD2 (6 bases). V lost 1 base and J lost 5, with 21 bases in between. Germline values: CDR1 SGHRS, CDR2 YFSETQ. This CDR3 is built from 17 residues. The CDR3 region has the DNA TGCGCCAGCAGCTTGTTTGGGGGGAGAGACCCAACGGAGACCCAGTACTTC. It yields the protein CASSLFGGRDPTETQYF.

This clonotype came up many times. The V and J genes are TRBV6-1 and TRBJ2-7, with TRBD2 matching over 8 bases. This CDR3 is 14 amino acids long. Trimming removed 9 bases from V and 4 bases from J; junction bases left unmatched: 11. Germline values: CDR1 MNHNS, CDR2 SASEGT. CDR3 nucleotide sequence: TGTGCCAGTTCGCAGGGCGGGAGGTGGTACGAGCAGTACTTC. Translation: CASSQGGRWYEQYF.

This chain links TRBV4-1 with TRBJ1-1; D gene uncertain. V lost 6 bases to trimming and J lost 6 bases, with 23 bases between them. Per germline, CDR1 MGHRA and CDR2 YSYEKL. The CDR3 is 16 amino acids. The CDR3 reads CASRIGEAEPKPEAFF. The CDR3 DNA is TGCGCCAGCAGAATCGGAGAGGCGGAACCCAAACCTGAAGCTTTCTTT.

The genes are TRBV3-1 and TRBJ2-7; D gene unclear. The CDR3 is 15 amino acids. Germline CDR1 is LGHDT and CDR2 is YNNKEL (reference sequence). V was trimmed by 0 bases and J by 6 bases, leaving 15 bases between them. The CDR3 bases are TGTGCCAGCAGCCAAGATTGGGTTGCAGCCCTCGAGCAGTACTTC. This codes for CASSQDWVAALEQYF.

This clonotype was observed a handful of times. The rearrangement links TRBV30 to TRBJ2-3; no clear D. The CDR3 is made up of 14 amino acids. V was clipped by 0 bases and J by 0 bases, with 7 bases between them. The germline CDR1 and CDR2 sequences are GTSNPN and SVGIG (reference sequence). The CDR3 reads CAWSVLKSTDTQYF. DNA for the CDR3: TGTGCCTGGAGTGTTTTGAAAAGCACAGATACGCAGTATTTT.

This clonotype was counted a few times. CDR3 coding DNA: TGTGCCAGCAGTTGGGGAGGGGACGGCTCCGGGGAGCTGTTTTTT. It codes for CASSWGGDGSGELFF. V is TRBV27 and J is TRBJ2-2; 7 positions agree with TRBD2. The V gene end was trimmed by 4 bases and the J gene end by 6 bases; junction bases not matched to a gene: 8. The CDR3 contains 15 residues. The germline V gene has CDR1 MNHEY and CDR2 SMNVEV (reference sequence).

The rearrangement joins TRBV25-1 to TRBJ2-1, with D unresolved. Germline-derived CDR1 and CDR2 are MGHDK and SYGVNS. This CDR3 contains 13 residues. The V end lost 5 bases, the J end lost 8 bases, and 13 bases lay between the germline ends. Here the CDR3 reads CASSLLASDEQFF. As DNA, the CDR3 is TGTGCCAGCAGTTTGCTGGCTTCGGATGAGCAGTTCTTC.

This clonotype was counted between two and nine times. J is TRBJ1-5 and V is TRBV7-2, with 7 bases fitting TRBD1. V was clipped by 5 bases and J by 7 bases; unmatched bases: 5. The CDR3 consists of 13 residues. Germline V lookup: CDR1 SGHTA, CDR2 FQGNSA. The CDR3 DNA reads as TGTGCCAGCAGCATCAGGGGGGACCAGCCCCAGCATTTT. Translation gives CASSIRGDQPQHF.

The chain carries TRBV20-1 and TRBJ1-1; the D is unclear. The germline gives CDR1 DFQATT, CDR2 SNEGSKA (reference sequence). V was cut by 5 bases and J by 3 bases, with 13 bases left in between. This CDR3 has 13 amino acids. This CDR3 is CSAGPSGHTEAFF. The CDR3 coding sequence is TGCAGTGCTGGTCCCTCGGGCCACACTGAAGCTTTCTTT.

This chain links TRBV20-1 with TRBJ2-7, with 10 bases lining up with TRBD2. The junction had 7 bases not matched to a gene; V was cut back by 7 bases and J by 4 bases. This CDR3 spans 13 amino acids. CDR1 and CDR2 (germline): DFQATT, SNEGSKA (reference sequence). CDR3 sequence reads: CSVQRGGRYEQYF. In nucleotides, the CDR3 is TGCAGTGTCCAGCGGGGGGGAAGGTACGAGCAGTACTTC.

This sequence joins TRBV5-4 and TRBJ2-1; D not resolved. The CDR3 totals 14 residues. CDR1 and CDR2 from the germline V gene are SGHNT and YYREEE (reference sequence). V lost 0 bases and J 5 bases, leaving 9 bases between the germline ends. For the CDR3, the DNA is TGTGCCAGCAGCTTGGACGCCAGTAACAATGAGCAGTTCTTC. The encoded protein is CASSLDASNNEQFF.

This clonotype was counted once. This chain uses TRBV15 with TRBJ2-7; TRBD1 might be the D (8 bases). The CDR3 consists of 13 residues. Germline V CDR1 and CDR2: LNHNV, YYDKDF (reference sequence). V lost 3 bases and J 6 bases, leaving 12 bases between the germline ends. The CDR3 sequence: CATSRDREGEQYF. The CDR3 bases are TGTGCCACCAGCAGGGACAGGGAGGGCGAGCAGTACTTC.

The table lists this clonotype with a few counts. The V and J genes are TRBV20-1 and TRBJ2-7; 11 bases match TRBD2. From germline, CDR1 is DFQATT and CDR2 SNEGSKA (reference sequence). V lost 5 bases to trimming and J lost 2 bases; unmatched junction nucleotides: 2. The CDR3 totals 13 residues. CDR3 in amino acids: CSAVSGRAYEQYF. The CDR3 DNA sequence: TGCAGTGCTGTTAGCGGGAGGGCCTACGAGCAGTACTTC.

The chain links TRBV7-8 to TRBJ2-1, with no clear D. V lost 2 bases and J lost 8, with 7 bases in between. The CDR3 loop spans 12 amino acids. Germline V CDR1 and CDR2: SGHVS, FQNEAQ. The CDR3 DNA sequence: TGTGCCAGCAGCTTATTGCCGGATGAGCAGTTCTTC. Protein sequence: CASSLLPDEQFF.

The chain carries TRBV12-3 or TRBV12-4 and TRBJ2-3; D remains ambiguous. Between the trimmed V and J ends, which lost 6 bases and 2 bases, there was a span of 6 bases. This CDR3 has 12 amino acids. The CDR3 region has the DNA TGTGCCAGCAGGAGGAACACAGATACGCAGTATTTT. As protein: CASRRNTDTQYF.

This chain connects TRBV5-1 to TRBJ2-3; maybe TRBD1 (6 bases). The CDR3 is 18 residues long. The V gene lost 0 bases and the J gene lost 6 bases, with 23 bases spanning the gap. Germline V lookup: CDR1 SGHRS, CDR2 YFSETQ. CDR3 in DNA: TGCGCCAGCAGCTTGGCCAGGGCGGGTTGGGGGCGTGATGATACGCAGTATTTT. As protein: CASSLARAGWGRDDTQYF.

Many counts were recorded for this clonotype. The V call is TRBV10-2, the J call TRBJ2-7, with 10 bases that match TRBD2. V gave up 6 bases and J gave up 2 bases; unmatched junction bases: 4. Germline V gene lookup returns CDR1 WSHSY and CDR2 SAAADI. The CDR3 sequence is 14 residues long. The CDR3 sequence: CASRGLAQAYEQYF. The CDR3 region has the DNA TGCGCCAGCAGGGGACTAGCGCAAGCCTACGAGCAGTACTTC.

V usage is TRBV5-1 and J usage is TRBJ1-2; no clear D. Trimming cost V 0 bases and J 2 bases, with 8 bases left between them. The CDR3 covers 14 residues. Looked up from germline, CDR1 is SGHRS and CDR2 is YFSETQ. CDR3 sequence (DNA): TGCGCCAGCAGCTTGGAGTCCCAGAACTATGGCTACACCTTC. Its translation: CASSLESQNYGYTF.

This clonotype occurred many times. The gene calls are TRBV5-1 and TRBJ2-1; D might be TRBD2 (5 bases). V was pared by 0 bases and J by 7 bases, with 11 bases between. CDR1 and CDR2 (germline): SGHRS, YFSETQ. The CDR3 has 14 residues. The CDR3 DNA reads TGCGCCAGCAGCTTGGGGGCTAGAGGGAATGAGCAGTTCTTC. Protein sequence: CASSLGARGNEQFF.

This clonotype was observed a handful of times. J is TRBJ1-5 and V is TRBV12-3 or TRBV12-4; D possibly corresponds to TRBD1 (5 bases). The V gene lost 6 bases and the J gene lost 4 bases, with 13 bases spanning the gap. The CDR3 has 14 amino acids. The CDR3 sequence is CASSPRGRNQPQHF. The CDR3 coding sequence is TGTGCCAGCAGCCCGCGGGGGAGGAATCAGCCCCAGCATTTT.

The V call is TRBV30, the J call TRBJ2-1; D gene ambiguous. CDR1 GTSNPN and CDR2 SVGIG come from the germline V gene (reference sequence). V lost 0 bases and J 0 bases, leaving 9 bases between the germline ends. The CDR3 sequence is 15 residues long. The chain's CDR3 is CAWSVQSLSYNEQFF. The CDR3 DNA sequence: TGTGCCTGGAGTGTACAAAGCCTCTCCTACAATGAGCAGTTCTTC.